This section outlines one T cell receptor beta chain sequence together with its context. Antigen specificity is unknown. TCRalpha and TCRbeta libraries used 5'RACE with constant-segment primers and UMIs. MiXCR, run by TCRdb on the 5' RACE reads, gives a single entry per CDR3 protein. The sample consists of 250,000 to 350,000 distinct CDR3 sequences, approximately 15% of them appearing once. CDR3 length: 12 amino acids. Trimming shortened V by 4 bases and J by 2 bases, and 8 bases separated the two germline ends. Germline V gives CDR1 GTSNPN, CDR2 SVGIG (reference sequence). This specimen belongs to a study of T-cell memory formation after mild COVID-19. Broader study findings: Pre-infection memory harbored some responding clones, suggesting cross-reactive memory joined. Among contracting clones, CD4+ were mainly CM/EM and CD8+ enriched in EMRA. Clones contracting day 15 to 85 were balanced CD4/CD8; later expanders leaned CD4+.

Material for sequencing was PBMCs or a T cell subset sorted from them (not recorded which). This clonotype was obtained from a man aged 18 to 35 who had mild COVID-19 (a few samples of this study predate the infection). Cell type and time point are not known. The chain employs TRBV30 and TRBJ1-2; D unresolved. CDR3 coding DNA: TGTGCCTGGACTACTCCCAACTATGGCTACACCTTC. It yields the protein CAWTTPNYGYTF.